Below, 32 T cell receptor beta chains from the same sample are listed, as sequenced in a study of blood T cell repertoires in COVID-19. The method was immunoSEQ multiplex PCR; TCRdb's version includes in-frame clones alone and lacks a portion of them. Seen here are 150,000 to 200,000 clones, roughly 87% observed once, and the top ten hold approximately 8.7%. Sequenced sample: peripheral blood. Source of these receptors: a woman in her 70s with acute or convalescent COVID-19.

The V gene is TRBV27, the J gene TRBJ1-1; TRBD1 might be the D (5 bases). Looked up from germline, CDR1 is MNHEY and CDR2 is SMNVEV (reference sequence). V shed 0 bases and J shed 6 bases, with 8 bases lying between them. This CDR3 comprises 13 residues. CDR3 sequence: CASSLSPTAEAFF. CDR3 DNA: TGTGCCAGCAGTTTATCCCCGACAGCTGAAGCTTTCTTT.

This clone was detected a few times. This rearrangement joins TRBV30 to TRBJ1-2; the match to TRBD1 covers 7 bases. The germline CDR1 and CDR2 sequences are GTSNPN and SVGIG (reference sequence). V lost 7 bases and J lost 0; bases outside the gene matches: 8. The CDR3 length is 14 residues. CDR3 protein: CASNPTGTNYGYTF. The CDR3 nucleotides are TGTGCCTCCAATCCGACAGGGACTAACTATGGCTACACCTTC.

The chain has TRBV6-5 and TRBJ1-5; a possible D gene is TRBD1 (5 bases). The CDR3 has 14 amino acids. V dropped 6 bases and J dropped 4 bases, with 13 bases sitting between them. Germline values: CDR1 MNHEY, CDR2 SVGAGI. The CDR3 bases are TGTGCCAGCAGACAAACAGGATTTAATCAGCCCCAGCATTTT. It yields the protein CASRQTGFNQPQHF.

The chain combines TRBV11-3 with TRBJ2-5, with D perhaps TRBD2 (5 bases). V lost 5 bases and J 5 bases, leaving 12 bases between the germline ends. The CDR3 contains 13 residues. Per the germline V gene, CDR1 is SGHNT and CDR2 is YENEEA. The CDR3 sequence: CASSPRERETQYF. The CDR3 bases are TGTGCCAGCAGCCCCCGAGAGCGGGAGACCCAGTACTTC.

This chain joins TRBV29-1 and TRBJ2-7, with 7 bases fitting TRBD2. This CDR3 region has 13 residues. Germline CDR1 reads SQVTM; CDR2 reads ANQGSEA. V dropped 3 bases and J dropped 6; count of bases not matched to a gene: 8. The DNA for the CDR3 is TGCAGCGTTGAGACCGGGGGAGGGAGCGAGCAGTACTTC. Its protein is CSVETGGGSEQYF.

The chain has TRBV28 and TRBJ2-7; 9 bases line up with TRBD2. Looked up from germline, CDR1 is MDHEN and CDR2 is SYDVKM. V lost 4 bases and J lost 2; bases outside the gene matches: 6. The CDR3 covers 15 residues. The CDR3 sequence: CASSSRRGGPYEQYF. In DNA form, the CDR3 reads TGTGCCAGCAGTTCCAGGCGGGGGGGCCCCTACGAGCAGTACTTC.

The rearrangement joins TRBV28 to TRBJ2-6; D remains ambiguous. The CDR3 covers 14 residues. V was shortened by 7 bases and J by 0 bases, with 7 bases between the two germline ends. Germline values: CDR1 MDHEN, CDR2 SYDVKM. In DNA form, the CDR3 reads TGTGCCAGCAAACTTAGCTCTGGGGCCAACGTCCTGACTTTC. It is translated as CASKLSSGANVLTF.

This chain connects TRBV6-5 to TRBJ1-1, with 10 nucleotides matching TRBD1. The trim removed 7 bases at V and 7 bases at J, leaving 3 bases unmatched. The CDR3 runs 12 residues. Per germline, CDR1 MNHEY and CDR2 SVGAGI. The CDR3 region is CASIDRGLEAFF. In DNA form, the CDR3 reads TGTGCCAGCATCGACAGGGGGCTTGAAGCTTTCTTT.

The V call is TRBV11-2, the J call TRBJ1-4, with D possibly being TRBD1 (5 bases). The V end lost 5 bases, the J end lost 10 bases, and 8 bases lay between the germline ends. The CDR3 is 11 amino acids. Germline assignment: CDR1 SGHAT and CDR2 FQNNGV. CDR3: CASSAQGKLFF. CDR3 DNA: TGTGCCAGCAGCGCGCAGGGAAAACTGTTTTTT.

The chain combines TRBV6-5 with TRBJ2-3; 8 positions agree with TRBD2. In germline, CDR1 is MNHEY, CDR2 SVGAGI. This CDR3 contains 14 residues. Trimming took 10 bases from V and 4 from J; bases not matched to a gene: 10. CDR3 protein: CAITRGGDADTQYF. Written as DNA, the CDR3 is TGTGCCATCACACGGGGGGGCGACGCAGATACGCAGTATTTT.

The chain carries TRBV28 and TRBJ1-3, with D hard to call. The V and J ends lost 1 base and 7 bases respectively, with 14 bases between them. Germline V gene sequence: CDR1 MDHEN, CDR2 SYDVKM. The CDR3 loop spans 15 amino acids. In DNA, the CDR3 is TGTGCCAGCAGTTTATTGCCAGGTTATGGGAACACCATATATTTT. This sequence encodes CASSLLPGYGNTIYF.

The J gene is TRBJ1-4, the V gene TRBV23-1; 8 bases align to TRBD1. TRBV23-1 is annotated as an ORF whose role is uncertain. The CDR3 extends over 18 amino acids. V lost 4 bases and J lost 3; bases outside the gene matches: 13. The chain's CDR3 is CASSPSRGQGRANEKLFF. CDR3 sequence (DNA): TGCGCCAGCAGTCCCTCCCGAGGACAGGGAAGAGCTAATGAAAAACTGTTTTTT.

In its sample, this clone was seen a few times. This rearrangement joins TRBV19 to TRBJ1-5, with a tentative D call TRBD1 (5 bases). The germline V gene encodes CDR1 LNHDA and CDR2 SQIVND (reference sequence). This CDR3 region has 14 residues. Between the trimmed V and J ends, which lost 4 bases and 10 bases, there was a span of 17 bases. The CDR3, as DNA: TGTGCCAGTAGTACAGGGCAGCCTAGGTTACCCCAGCATTTT. This encodes CASSTGQPRLPQHF.

This chain uses TRBV12-5 with TRBJ2-6; TRBD1 might be the D (5 bases). Trimming took 2 bases from V and 2 from J, leaving 22 bases between them. The CDR3 covers 20 residues. CDR1 is LGHNT, CDR2 FRNRAP, per germline. For the CDR3, the DNA is TGTGCTAGTGGTTTGAGACACAGTGGGGCCGCCTATCCTGGGGCCAACGTCCTGACTTTC. Translation gives CASGLRHSGAAYPGANVLTF.

This sequence joins TRBV29-1 and TRBJ2-7, with 7 bases that match TRBD1. Germline lookup yields CDR1 SQVTM and CDR2 ANQGSEA. CDR3 length: 13 amino acids. V trimming: 1 base; J trimming: 2 bases; junction bases outside the gene matches: 2. The CDR3 protein is CSVEGQGAYEQYF. The CDR3 coding sequence is TGCAGCGTTGAAGGGCAGGGGGCCTACGAGCAGTACTTC.

This clone was recorded a few times. V is TRBV7-2 and J is TRBJ1-5; D uncertain. Between the trimmed V and J ends, which lost 2 bases and 4 bases, there was a span of 12 bases. From germline, CDR1 is SGHTA and CDR2 FQGNSA. The CDR3 contains 15 residues. In nucleotides, the CDR3 is TGTGCCAGCAGCTTATTTTCGGACTTTAATCAGCCCCAGCATTTT. Translating gives CASSLFSDFNQPQHF.

CDR3 sequence: CATARGTNNSPLHF. The DNA of the CDR3 is TGTGCCACCGCCAGGGGGACAAATAATTCACCCCTCCACTTT. J is TRBJ1-6 and V is TRBV15; 7 nucleotides align to TRBD1. Losses at the gene ends were 8 bases for V and 5 bases for J; bases not matched to a gene: 6. The CDR3 spans 14 residues. CDR1 LNHNV and CDR2 YYDKDF come from the germline V gene (reference sequence).

V gene TRBV2 combines with J gene TRBJ1-5, with 7 nucleotides matching TRBD1. CDR1 is SNHLY and CDR2 is FYNNEI in the germline V gene. J gave up 5 bases and V 6 bases, and 4 bases lay outside the gene matches. CDR3 size: 13 residues. The DNA of the CDR3 is TGTGCCAGCAGCCGACAGGGTGATCAGCCCCAGCATTTT. The encoded protein is CASSRQGDQPQHF.

The V call is TRBV7-2, the J call TRBJ2-5; 12 nucleotides line up with TRBD1. J gave up 5 bases and V 4 bases, and 5 bases lay outside the gene matches. Per germline, CDR1 SGHTA and CDR2 FQGNSA. The CDR3 is made up of 15 amino acids. CDR3 sequence: CASSYRDRGLETQYF. CDR3 sequence (DNA): TGTGCCAGCAGCTACCGGGACAGGGGGCTGGAGACCCAGTACTTC.

V is TRBV28 and J is TRBJ1-2; D not resolved. Germline V gene lookup returns CDR1 MDHEN and CDR2 SYDVKM. The CDR3 spans 15 residues. The V end lost 5 bases, the J end lost 5 bases, and 18 bases lay between the germline ends. CDR3 amino acids: CASSTSPVRWYGYTF. The DNA of the CDR3 is TGTGCCAGCAGTACGTCTCCGGTTCGTTGGTATGGCTACACCTTC.

The gene calls are TRBV5-8 and TRBJ1-2, with 11 bases that match TRBD1. The germline V gene encodes CDR1 SGHTS and CDR2 YDEGEE. The junction had 6 bases not matched to a gene; V was cut back by 4 bases and J by 4 bases. The CDR3 runs 15 residues. CDR3: CASSPRTGGSYGYTF. Written as DNA, the CDR3 is TGTGCCAGCAGCCCACGGACAGGGGGCAGCTATGGCTACACCTTC.

This clone showed up just a few times. V is TRBV2 and J is TRBJ2-1, with D tentatively TRBD1 (5 bases). V was trimmed by 6 bases and J by 0 bases, leaving 6 bases between them. The CDR3 has 13 residues. The germline gives CDR1 SNHLY, CDR2 FYNNEI. DNA of the CDR3: TGTGCCAGCAGCAGGGACTCCTACAATGAGCAGTTCTTC. Protein sequence: CASSRDSYNEQFF.

The J gene is TRBJ2-7, the V gene TRBV6-5; 7 bases line up with TRBD2. The CDR3 extends over 14 amino acids. Losses at the gene ends were 7 bases for V and 5 bases for J; bases not matched to a gene: 11. CDR1 is MNHEY, CDR2 SVGAGI, per germline. In DNA, the CDR3 is TGTGCCAGCACCCCAGCGGGGTCCAACAACGAGCAGTACTTC. This gives the protein CASTPAGSNNEQYF.

The V gene is TRBV3-1 (or the pseudogene TRBV3-2), the J gene TRBJ2-5; TRBD1 is a possible D gene (6 bases). CDR3 length: 14 residues. Germline loops: CDR1 LGHDT, CDR2 YNNKEL (reference sequence). V was pared by 4 bases and J by 5 bases, with 14 bases between. Here the CDR3 DNA reads TGTGCCAGCAGCCTCCGAGGGGGTTCGGAGACCCAGTACTTC. Translating gives CASSLRGGSETQYF.

V gene TRBV10-3 combines with J gene TRBJ2-6, with TRBD1 as a possible D gene (6 bases). This CDR3 spans 16 amino acids. Trimming stripped 5 bases from V and 0 bases from J, with 11 bases between. Germline assignment: CDR1 ENHRY and CDR2 SYGVKD. The CDR3 coding sequence is TGTGCCATCAGTTTGATACAGGGCTCTGGGGCCAACGTCCTGACTTTC. Translating it yields CAISLIQGSGANVLTF.

The V call is TRBV7-9, the J call TRBJ1-1; 8 nucleotides line up with TRBD1. From germline, CDR1 is SEHNR and CDR2 FQNEAQ (reference sequence). After removal of 8 bases from V and 1 base from J, the junction contained 0 bases not matched to a gene. CDR3 length equals 12 residues. CDR3 sequence (DNA): TGTGCCAGCGGACAGGGGAACACTGAAGCTTTCTTT. Encoded protein: CASGQGNTEAFF.

The chain has TRBV27 and TRBJ1-4; 9 bases match TRBD1. The V gene end was trimmed by 7 bases and the J gene end by 5 bases; junction bases not matched to a gene: 5. Germline V gene data show CDR1 as MNHEY and CDR2 as SMNVEV (reference sequence). This CDR3 is 14 amino acids long. This CDR3 is CASTSDRGNEKLFF. The CDR3 DNA reads as TGTGCCAGCACCTCAGACAGGGGGAATGAAAAACTGTTTTTT.

DNA for the CDR3: TGTGCCAGCAGCTTAGAGGGGGGGGCCTCGGGTGAGCAGTTCTTC. It translates to CASSLEGGASGEQFF. The V gene is TRBV11-2, the J gene TRBJ2-1; a possible D gene is TRBD2 (7 bases). V dropped 0 bases and J dropped 9 bases, with 15 bases sitting between them. Germline values: CDR1 SGHAT, CDR2 FQNNGV. The CDR3 spans 15 residues.

As to this clone: Relative to the germline gene, one junction end is altered; a read error may explain this. This sequence joins TRBV7-7 and TRBJ2-3; D may be TRBD2 (5 bases). CDR1 is SSHAT, CDR2 FNYEAQ, per germline (reference sequence). CDR3 size: 16 residues. As DNA, the CDR3 is TGTGCTAGCAGCTCCGGGTCTAGCAGATACACAGATACGCAGTATTTT. Its protein product is CASSSGSSRYTDTQYF.

The rearrangement links TRBV5-4 to TRBJ1-1, with D perhaps TRBD1 (5 bases). The V end was cut by 0 bases, the J end by 5 bases, with 23 bases between. The CDR3 sequence is 18 residues long. Germline loops: CDR1 SGHNT, CDR2 YYREEE (reference sequence). Written as DNA, the CDR3 is TGTGCCAGCAGCTTGGGCCTCCGGGACTCTTCGAGGGGAACTGAAGCTTTCTTT. This sequence encodes CASSLGLRDSSRGTEAFF. The variable domain in full, with the rest retrieved from reference TRBV5-4 and TRBJ1-1, is ETGVTQSPTHLIKTRGQQVTLRCSSQSGHNTVSWYQQALGQGPQFIFQYYREEENGRGNFPPRFSGLQFPNYSSELNVNALELDDSALYLCASSLGLRDSSRGTEAFFGQGTRLTVV.

In nucleotides, the CDR3 is TGTGCCTGGAGAAATCCGGGACAGGGGTTCTACAATGAGCAGTTCTTC. This sequence encodes CAWRNPGQGFYNEQFF. This chain uses TRBV30 with TRBJ2-1; 10 bases line up with TRBD1. Germline V gives CDR1 GTSNPN, CDR2 SVGIG (reference sequence). Trimming cost V 3 bases and J 3 bases; bases outside gene matches: 8. The CDR3 length is 16 residues.

The chain combines TRBV19 with TRBJ2-2; D gene ambiguous. The V end was cut by 1 base, the J end by 1 base, with 10 bases between. Looked up from germline, CDR1 is LNHDA and CDR2 is SQIVND (reference sequence). CDR3 length equals 16 residues. CDR3 sequence (DNA): TGTGCCAGTAGTATAGTGTCTCCCAGGAACACCGGGGAGCTGTTTTTT. This encodes CASSIVSPRNTGELFF.